A selection of T cell receptor beta chains follows, all from one sample in a study of T cells in Graves' hyperthyroidism and ophthalmopathy. TCRdb ran MiXCR on the multiplex PCR reads and lists one entry per CDR3 protein. Among about 300,000 distinct CDR3 sequences listed, roughly 15% were seen once. The sample consisted of blood. The receptors originated from a woman in her 30s with Graves' hyperthyroidism that later progressed to Graves' ophthalmopathy. Each CDR3 is given with its conserved first and last residue. The order of the fields is V gene, J gene, D gene, clone size, CDR3 protein, CDR3 DNA. The D gene is left open where the match is weak. Clone size, where shown, is once, few, many, or a class for clones that have expanded.

>TRBV10-3|TRBJ1-2|.|few
CAISDTDPPSLYGYTF
TGTGCCATCAGTGATACTGACCCTCCTTCGCTCTATGGCTACACCTTC
>TRBV28|TRBJ1-5|.|.
CANSFSGLNQPQHF
TGTGCCAACAGTTTTTCAGGGCTCAATCAGCCCCAGCATTTT
>TRBV6-1|TRBJ1-5|TRBD1|.
CASSSTGYQPQHF
TGTGCCAGCAGTTCGACAGGGTATCAGCCCCAGCATTTT
>TRBV7-3|TRBJ2-1|.|many
CASSLSPGYNEQFF
TGTGCCAGCAGCTTATCCCCGGGATACAATGAGCAGTTCTTC
>TRBV19|TRBJ1-3|.|.
CASSLQWQSGNTIYF
TGTGCCAGTAGCCTCCAGTGGCAATCTGGAAACACCATATATTTT
>TRBV28|TRBJ1-1|.|many
CASSLGYAEAFF
TGTGCCAGCAGTTTAGGGTACGCTGAAGCTTTCTTT
>TRBV7-9|TRBJ2-2|.|many
CASSYQFLGNGELFF
TGTGCCAGCAGCTATCAGTTCTTGGGAAACGGGGAGCTGTTTTTT
>TRBV7-9|TRBJ2-2|TRBD1|.
CASSRGTGGNTGELFF
TGTGCCAGCAGCCGTGGGACAGGGGGGAACACCGGGGAGCTGTTTTTT
>TRBV4-3|TRBJ2-7|TRBD2|.
CASSQAHWGGSYEQYF
TGCGCCAGCAGCCAGGCGCATTGGGGGGGCTCCTACGAGCAGTACTTC
>TRBV3-1|TRBJ1-3|.|few
CASSFRTGNTIYF
TGTGCCAGCAGTTTCCGAACGGGAAACACCATATATTTT
>TRBV12-3/TRBV12-4|TRBJ1-1|TRBD1|many
CASSWDSPGTEAFF
TGTGCCAGCAGTTGGGACAGCCCTGGGACTGAAGCTTTCTTT
>TRBV20-1|TRBJ2-1|TRBD2|few
CSASGTSYHEQFF
TGCAGTGCTAGCGGGACTAGCTACCATGAGCAGTTCTTC
>TRBV12-3/TRBV12-4|TRBJ2-5|.|.
CASSFVDGTQYF
TGTGCCAGCAGTTTTGTCGACGGCACCCAGTACTTC
>TRBV2|TRBJ1-6|.|many
CASSAPRGRDNSPLHF
TGTGCCAGCAGTGCCCCTCGGGGCAGGGATAATTCACCCCTCCACTTT
>TRBV19|TRBJ2-5|.|many
CASSIEAGYQETQYF
TGTGCCAGTAGTATAGAGGCTGGGTACCAAGAGACCCAGTACTTC
>TRBV2|TRBJ2-2|TRBD2|many
CASSVLAGGELFF
TGTGCCAGCAGTGTCCTAGCGGGCGGGGAGCTGTTTTTT
>TRBV7-2|TRBJ1-2|.|.
CASSLVSELYGYTF
TGTGCCAGCAGCTTAGTGTCGGAACTCTATGGCTACACCTTC
>TRBV4-2|TRBJ1-1|TRBD1|many
CASSQDQDRWRTEAFF
TGTGCCAGCAGCCAAGATCAGGACAGGTGGCGGACTGAAGCTTTCTTT
>TRBV7-3|TRBJ2-1|TRBD1|many
CASSTTGDLYNEQFF
TGTGCCAGCAGCACGACAGGGGACCTCTACAATGAGCAGTTCTTC
>TRBV3-1|TRBJ1-3|.|many
CASSQDPRGFGNTIYF
TGTGCCAGCAGCCAAGATCCGAGGGGATTTGGGAACACCATATATTTT
>TRBV7-2|TRBJ2-1|.|many
CASSSPSREQFF
TGTGCCAGCAGCTCCCCTTCACGGGAGCAGTTCTTC
>TRBV18|TRBJ1-6|.|many
CASSLQGSYNSPLHF
TGTGCCAGCTCACTACAGGGCAGCTATAATTCACCCCTCCACTTT
>TRBV24-1|TRBJ2-3|TRBD2|many
CATSPTGGRGTDTQYF
TGTGCCACCAGTCCTACAGGCGGGAGGGGCACAGATACGCAGTATTTT
>TRBV24-1|TRBJ2-5|.|many
CATSDPTGAAETQYF
TGTGCCACCAGTGACCCGACAGGCGCTGCAGAGACCCAGTACTTC
>TRBV30|TRBJ1-5|.|many
CAWSPFERGYQPQHF
TGTGCCTGGAGTCCATTCGAGAGGGGCTATCAGCCCCAGCATTTT
>TRBV5-4|TRBJ1-1|TRBD1|many
CASSLEGQGRIAFF
TGTGCCAGCAGCTTGGAAGGACAGGGCCGGATAGCTTTCTTT
>TRBV9|TRBJ2-3|.|few
CASSPATTLSTDTQYF
TGTGCCAGCAGCCCCGCAACGACCCTCAGCACAGATACGCAGTATTTT
>TRBV28|TRBJ2-7|TRBD2|many
CASSFSSGTSGSYEQYF
TGTGCCAGCAGTTTTTCCTCTGGGACTAGCGGGAGCTACGAGCAGTACTTC
>TRBV28|TRBJ2-7|.|many
CASSPRDSTYEQYF
TGTGCCAGCAGTCCCCGGGACTCTACCTACGAGCAGTACTTC